Described below is a single T cell receptor beta chain sequence and its context. The entry originates in a study of blood T cell repertoires in COVID-19. At the level of the study: Acute and convalescent COVID-19 specimens originated in the United States, Italy and Spain. Sample material is recorded as cDNA or gDNA derived from T cells, B-cell-depleted T cells, or PBMCs.

As originally analysed: From reference gene primer amplification, estimates of nucleated cell counts were derived. Data came from immunoSEQ multiplex PCR; TCRdb stores just in-frame clones and leaves some out. Clone size and V and J calls were adopted from that table, with D and trimming inferred from the DNA. The sample contains 130,000 or so clones, approximately 87% of which appear only once. This CDR3 has 15 amino acids. Germline V CDR1 and CDR2: SGHRS, YFSETQ. V lost 4 bases and J lost 2; bases outside the gene matches: 6. The source of this sequence is a woman between 50 and 59 years old with acute or convalescent COVID-19. This chain joins TRBV5-1 and TRBJ2-3; TRBD2 aligns across 8 bases. Sample: peripheral blood. The CDR3 DNA reads as TGCGCCAGCAGCCCCAGCGGGGGAGTCACAGATACGCAGTATTTT. It is translated as CASSPSGGVTDTQYF.